This T cell receptor beta chain was captured in a study of T cells in Graves' hyperthyroidism and ophthalmopathy. Study-wide context: It was at initial diagnosis, before any treatment, that peripheral blood was collected.

General study findings and limits: Before onset, by a median of around 6.4 months, the model predicted ophthalmopathy.

From RNA transcripts, TCR beta CDR3 regions were amplified. The primer set for the first-round RT-PCR of the TCR CDR3 was HTBI. TCRdb reanalysed the multiplex PCR reads using MiXCR and keeps one entry per CDR3 protein. The sample consists of fewer than 550,000 distinct CDR3 sequences, roughly 14% of them appearing once. This clonotype was seen once. Antigen: not known. Absence of ophthalmopathy progression within 18 months defined stable Graves' hyperthyroidism. Patients aged 18 to 65 had newly diagnosed hyperthyroidism lasting under 2 months. The material sequenced was blood. This clonotype originated in a woman aged 18 to 35 with Graves' hyperthyroidism.

The CDR3 DNA sequence: TGCAGTGCTAGTATCCTCCGGGCTAGCGGGAGGTACGAGCAGTACTTC. Translating gives CSASILRASGRYEQYF. The V and J genes are TRBV20-1 and TRBJ2-7; 11 positions agree with TRBD2. The V segment lost 3 bases and the J segment 4 bases; nucleotides outside the gene matches: 11. Germline CDR1 reads DFQATT; CDR2 reads SNEGSKA (reference sequence). The CDR3 spans 16 residues.